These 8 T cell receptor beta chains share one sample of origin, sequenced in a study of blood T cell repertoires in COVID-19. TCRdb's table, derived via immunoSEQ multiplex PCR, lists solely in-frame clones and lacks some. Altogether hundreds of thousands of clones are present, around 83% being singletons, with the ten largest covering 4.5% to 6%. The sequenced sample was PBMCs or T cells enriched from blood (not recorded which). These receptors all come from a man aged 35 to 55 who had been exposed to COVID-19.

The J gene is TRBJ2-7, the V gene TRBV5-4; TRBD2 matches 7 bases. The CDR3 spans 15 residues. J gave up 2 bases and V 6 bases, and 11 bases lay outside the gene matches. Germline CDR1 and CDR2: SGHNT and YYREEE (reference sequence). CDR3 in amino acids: CASTTSGTTPYEQYF. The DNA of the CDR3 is TGTGCCAGCACTACGTCCGGGACTACCCCCTACGAGCAGTACTTC.

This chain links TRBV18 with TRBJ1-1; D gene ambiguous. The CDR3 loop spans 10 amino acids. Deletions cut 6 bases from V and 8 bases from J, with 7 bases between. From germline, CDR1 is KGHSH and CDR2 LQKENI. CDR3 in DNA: TGTGCCAGCTCTAGACAAGAAGCTTTCTTT. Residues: CASSRQEAFF. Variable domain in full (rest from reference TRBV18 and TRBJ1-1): NAGVMQNPRHLVRRRGQEARLRCSPMKGHSHVYWYRQLPEEGLKFMVYLQKENIIDESGMPKERFSAEFPKEGPSILRIQQVVRGDSAAYFCASSRQEAFFGQGTRLTVV.

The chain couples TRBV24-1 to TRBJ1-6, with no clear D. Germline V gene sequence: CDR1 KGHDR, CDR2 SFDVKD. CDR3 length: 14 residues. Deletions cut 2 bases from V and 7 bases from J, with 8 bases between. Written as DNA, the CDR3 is TGTGCCACCAGTGATTCGGGTGGGAATTCACCCCTCCACTTT. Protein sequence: CATSDSGGNSPLHF.

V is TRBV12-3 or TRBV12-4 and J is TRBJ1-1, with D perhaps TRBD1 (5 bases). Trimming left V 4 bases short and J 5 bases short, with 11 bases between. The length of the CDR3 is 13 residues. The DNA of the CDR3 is TGTGCCAGCAGTTGGGGGGTAGGGACTGAAGCTTTCTTT. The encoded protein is CASSWGVGTEAFF.

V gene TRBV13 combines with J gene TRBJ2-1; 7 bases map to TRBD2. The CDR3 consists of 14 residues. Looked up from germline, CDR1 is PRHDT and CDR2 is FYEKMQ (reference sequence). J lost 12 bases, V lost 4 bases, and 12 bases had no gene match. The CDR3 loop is CASSSSGSSGGQFF. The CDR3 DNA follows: TGTGCCAGCAGCTCCAGTGGGTCTTCGGGGGGGCAGTTCTTC.

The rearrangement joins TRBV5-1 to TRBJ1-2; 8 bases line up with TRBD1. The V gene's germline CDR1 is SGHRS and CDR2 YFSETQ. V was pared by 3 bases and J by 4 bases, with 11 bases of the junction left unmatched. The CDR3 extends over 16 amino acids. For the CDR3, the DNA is TGCGCCAGCAGCTCCGGGGGACAGGTTGGAATCTATGGCTACACCTTC. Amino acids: CASSSGGQVGIYGYTF.

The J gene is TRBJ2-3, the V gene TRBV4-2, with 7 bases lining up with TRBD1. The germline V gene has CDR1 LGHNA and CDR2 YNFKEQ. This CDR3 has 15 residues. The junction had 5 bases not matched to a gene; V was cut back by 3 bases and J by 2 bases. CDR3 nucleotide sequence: TGTGCCAGCAGCCAGGCGACAGGGCCCACAGATACGCAGTATTTT. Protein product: CASSQATGPTDTQYF.

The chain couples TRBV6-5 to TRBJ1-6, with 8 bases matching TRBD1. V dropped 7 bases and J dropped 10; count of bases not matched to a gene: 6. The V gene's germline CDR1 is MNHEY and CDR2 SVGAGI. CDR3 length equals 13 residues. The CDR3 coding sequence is TGTGCCAGCAAGGACAGGGTAAACTCACCCCTCCACTTT. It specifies CASKDRVNSPLHF.